A single sample gave rise to the 21 T cell receptor beta chains below, sequenced in a study of CD8 T cells in Susac syndrome. An amount of RNA that ranged from about 0.45 to 1 ug was reverse transcribed with random hexamers. MiXCR was run by TCRdb on the immunoSEQ multiplex PCR reads, yielding one entry per CDR3 protein. The sample has approximately 200,000 distinct CDR3 sequences; 90% to 95% are singletons. Sequenced sample: CD4+ T cells from PBMCs. The receptors here all came from a human donor with multiple sclerosis.

The chain joins TRBV2 to TRBJ1-2, with D possibly TRBD1 on 5 matching bases. Germline-derived CDR1 and CDR2 are SNHLY and FYNNEI. The CDR3 runs 15 residues. Trimming stripped 9 bases from V and 3 bases from J, with 20 bases between. CDR3 in amino acids: CARSEWDPGDYGYTF. In nucleotides, the CDR3 is TGTGCCAGGAGCGAGTGGGACCCCGGTGACTATGGCTACACCTTC.

The chain carries TRBV20-1 and TRBJ2-7; the D is unclear. The CDR3 is 12 residues long. Germline loops: CDR1 DFQATT, CDR2 SNEGSKA (reference sequence). Trimming took off 7 bases at V and 2 bases at J, with 12 bases between the two ends. The CDR3: CSVSPDAYEQYF. As DNA, the CDR3 is TGCAGTGTATCACCCGATGCCTACGAGCAGTACTTC.

The chain carries TRBV12-3 or TRBV12-4 and TRBJ2-5; 12 bases agree with TRBD2. The CDR3 contains 13 residues. V was clipped by 5 bases and J by 8 bases; unmatched bases: 3. The DNA of the CDR3 is TGTGCCAGCAGTCCGACTAGCGGGGGTACCCAGTACTTC. Protein product: CASSPTSGGTQYF.

J is TRBJ2-6 and V is TRBV12-3 or TRBV12-4; D uncertain. This CDR3 is 12 amino acids long. V shed 10 bases and J shed 4 bases, with 8 bases lying between them. The chain's CDR3 is CATAEGANVLTF. The CDR3, as DNA: TGTGCCACCGCTGAGGGGGCCAACGTCCTGACTTTC.

This sequence joins TRBV25-1 and TRBJ2-1; D not certain. This CDR3 contains 14 residues. The V end lost 10 bases, the J end lost 8 bases, and 21 bases lay between the germline ends. Germline V gene lookup returns CDR1 MGHDK and CDR2 SYGVNS. The CDR3 nucleotides are TGTGCCACCCAAAGTGCACGCTATCGGGATGAGCAGTTCTTC. Its protein is CATQSARYRDEQFF.

The gene calls are TRBV20-1 and TRBJ2-3, with TRBD2 identical over 12 bases. The CDR3 spans 14 residues. Germline loops: CDR1 DFQATT, CDR2 SNEGSKA (reference sequence). J lost 5 bases, V lost 3 bases, and 3 bases had no gene match. The CDR3 sequence: CSARTSGGEDTQYF. The CDR3 DNA reads as TGCAGTGCTAGGACTAGCGGGGGAGAAGATACGCAGTATTTT.

CDR3 nucleotide sequence: TGCAGTGCTTCGGGACAGGGCTACTATGGCTACACCTTC. Translation: CSASGQGYYGYTF. The chain employs TRBV20-1 and TRBJ1-2, with 9 bases matching TRBD1. V gave up 5 bases and J gave up 3 bases; unmatched junction bases: 4. Germline CDR1 DFQATT, CDR2 SNEGSKA (reference sequence). The CDR3 totals 13 residues.

The V and J genes are TRBV7-6 and TRBJ2-2; D not certain. V was cut by 5 bases and J by 8 bases, with 12 bases left in between. Germline CDR1 and CDR2: SGHVS and FNYEAQ. The CDR3 runs to 13 residues. Written as DNA, the CDR3 is TGTGCCAGCAGCCCCCTGGGTATGGGGGAGCTGTTTTTT. This gives the protein CASSPLGMGELFF.

This chain links TRBV5-4 with TRBJ2-2; D is unresolved. Trimming took off 5 bases at V and 1 base at J, with 15 bases between the two ends. This CDR3 is built from 16 residues. The germline CDR1 and CDR2 sequences are SGHNT and YYREEE (reference sequence). CDR3 region: CASRKGEQRNTGELFF. CDR3 in DNA: TGTGCCAGCAGGAAAGGAGAGCAGAGGAACACCGGGGAGCTGTTTTTT.

The chain is built from TRBV7-8 and TRBJ1-6; weak D call: TRBD1 (6 bases). The germline gives CDR1 SGHVS, CDR2 FQNEAQ. The CDR3 is 14 amino acids. Trimming took off 8 bases at V and 10 bases at J, with 18 bases between the two ends. In DNA form, the CDR3 reads TGTGCCAGCGCAGTGGGGGCGCGGGAATCACCCCTCCACTTT. It is translated as CASAVGARESPLHF.

J is TRBJ1-1 and V is TRBV19, with 7 nucleotides matching TRBD1. The trim removed 7 bases at V and 0 bases at J, leaving 11 bases unmatched. The CDR3 covers 16 residues. Germline CDR1 is LNHDA and CDR2 is SQIVND (reference sequence). The CDR3 is CASTSPRDSLNTEAFF. In nucleotides, the CDR3 is TGTGCCAGTACCTCCCCGCGGGACAGCTTGAACACTGAAGCTTTCTTT.

This clonotype showed up just once. V usage is TRBV4-2 and J usage is TRBJ1-5; D uncertain. This CDR3 is built from 12 residues. The germline V and J ends were trimmed by 4 bases and 9 bases, with 10 bases remaining between them. The germline CDR1 and CDR2 sequences are LGHNA and YNFKEQ. The CDR3 reads CASSPEEGPQHF. CDR3 sequence (DNA): TGTGCCAGCAGCCCTGAGGAGGGGCCCCAGCATTTT.

The V and J genes are TRBV20-1 and TRBJ2-1; no firm D call. The germline V gene encodes CDR1 DFQATT and CDR2 SNEGSKA (reference sequence). Deletions cut 2 bases from V and 10 bases from J, with 6 bases between. The CDR3 covers 10 residues. The CDR3 is CSARHGEQFF. The CDR3 DNA sequence: TGCAGTGCTAGACATGGAGAGCAGTTCTTC.

The rearrangement uses TRBV4-2 and TRBJ1-5; TRBD1 aligns across 7 bases. The CDR3 runs to 14 residues. V gave up 4 bases and J gave up 6 bases; unmatched junction bases: 6. Germline CDR1 LGHNA, CDR2 YNFKEQ. The CDR3 nucleotides read TGTGCCAGCAGCCCTGGGACAGTTAGTCAGCCCCAGCATTTT. Translating it yields CASSPGTVSQPQHF.

The CDR3 sequence: CATSDSGTAYEQYF. CDR3 bases: TGTGCCACCAGTGACTCCGGGACCGCCTACGAGCAGTACTTC. The rearrangement joins TRBV24-1 to TRBJ2-7, with D possibly called TRBD1 or TRBD2 (5 bases each). Germline assignment: CDR1 KGHDR and CDR2 SFDVKD. CDR3 length: 14 amino acids. Trimming took 4 bases from V and 2 from J, leaving 11 bases between them.

The chain is built from TRBV3-1 and TRBJ1-1, with a tentative D call TRBD1 (5 bases). The CDR3 spans 16 residues. With 0 bases removed from V and 6 bases from J, the gap between germline ends came to 17 bases. CDR1 is LGHDT, CDR2 YNNKEL, per germline (reference sequence). In DNA form, the CDR3 reads TGTGCCAGCAGCCAAGATGGGGCCCAGGGTTTGTCTGAAGCTTTCTTT. Its protein product is CASSQDGAQGLSEAFF.

The chain couples TRBV20-1 to TRBJ2-1; 9 bases align to TRBD1. Unmatched junction bases numbered 6, after V lost 2 bases and J lost 7 bases. The CDR3 has 14 amino acids. Germline CDR1 and CDR2: DFQATT and SNEGSKA (reference sequence). As DNA, the CDR3 is TGCAGTGCTAGACCTGGACAGGGGAAGAATGAGCAGTTCTTC. It codes for CSARPGQGKNEQFF.

The chain couples TRBV3-1 to TRBJ1-2; tentative D call: TRBD1 (5 bases). With 6 bases removed from V and 8 bases from J, the gap between germline ends came to 22 bases. The CDR3 runs 15 residues. CDR1 and CDR2 from the germline V gene are LGHDT and YNNKEL (reference sequence). For the CDR3, the DNA is TGTGCCAGCAGTAAACAGGACCTTCCCAAGACCGGCTACACCTTC. Its protein product is CASSKQDLPKTGYTF.

V usage is TRBV28 and J usage is TRBJ2-7, with TRBD1 matching over 12 bases. With V trimmed by 6 bases and J by 7 bases, 16 bases remained unmatched. Germline V lookup: CDR1 MDHEN, CDR2 SYDVKM. This CDR3 has 17 residues. The CDR3 DNA reads as TGTGCCAGCAGAACGAACGTCTGGGGACAGGGGGCGGGGGAGCAGTACTTC. Its protein product is CASRTNVWGQGAGEQYF.

V usage is TRBV14 and J usage is TRBJ2-5, with 7 positions matching TRBD2. The germline CDR1 and CDR2 sequences are SGHDN and FVKESK. The CDR3 contains 17 residues. V shed 0 bases, J shed 4 bases, and the junction held 11 bases outside the gene matches. CDR3 in amino acids: CASSQDAGAVPVETQYF. The CDR3 region has the DNA TGTGCCAGCAGCCAAGATGCGGGAGCGGTACCTGTAGAGACCCAGTACTTC.

This chain connects TRBV27 to TRBJ2-6, with 8 bases identical to TRBD1. The J segment lost 1 base and the V segment lost 3 bases, leaving 8 bases of the junction unmatched. The CDR3 has 18 amino acids. Germline loops: CDR1 MNHEY, CDR2 SMNVEV (reference sequence). CDR3 sequence reads: CASSFRTGHSSGANVLTF. CDR3 nucleotide sequence: TGTGCCAGCAGTTTCAGGACAGGGCATTCGTCTGGGGCCAACGTCCTGACTTTC.